What follows describes a single T cell receptor beta chain. What it binds is not known. The V gene lost 4 bases and the J gene lost 0 bases, with 7 bases spanning the gap. The CDR3 length is 13 residues. Germline CDR1 SGDLS, CDR2 YYNGEE. These data come from a study of cytomegalovirus exposure and HLA in healthy donors. Overall study findings and caveats: A later analysis found first-cohort TCR clusters tended to co-occur in the roughly 120 validation repertoires. The investigators catalogued 150 or so TCR beta chains as cytomegalovirus-associated.

Here immunoSEQ multiplex PCR was the method, and the copy in TCRdb shows in-frame clones only, minus some. The table records 110,000 to 150,000 clones, around nine tenths of them present only once. This chain links TRBV9 with TRBJ1-2; D not resolved. Sequencing used PBMCs. This TCR was recovered from a woman aged 18-30 years in good health and CMV-seropositive. The CDR3 coding sequence is TGTGCCAGCAGCTCGGTAGCTAACTATGGCTACACCTTC. It yields the protein CASSSVANYGYTF.